Below, one T cell receptor beta chain is given with its context. This clonotype was detected only a few times. Its antigen is still unknown. Nothing much larger sits one base from this clone, and base qualities are not available. These data are taken from a study of human T cells and chemical hapten exposure (TCRdb year 2021). Turning to the overall study: For sensitization, 2% DPC in acetone was applied to a 2 cm by 2 cm area of upper inner arm skin. Peripheral blood TCR repertoire changes were tracked in vivo in alopecia patients during primary and secondary sensitization to the hapten diphenylcyclopropenone (DPC). Some 29 alopecia patients gave blood for TCR sequencing at one to four time points (pre-sensitization, 2, 6 and 24 weeks). Patient blood was sampled pre-sensitization (week 0) and at 2, 6 and about 24 weeks after DPC sensitization. Throughout the approximately 24-week study period, patients were also given weekly therapeutic DPC doses on the scalp. Libraries were combined into a pool for sequencing, and differences in TCR yield between samples came mainly from small differences in library volumes within the pool. The mostly female patient cohort included alopecia areata with under or over 50% scalp involvement, alopecia totalis and alopecia universalis. Patch tests used Finn chambers with 0.01% DPC on the upper back, scored after 6 days by International Contact Dermatitis Research Group standards. Paper-wide results and their limitations: Expanded TCRs formed significantly more large CDR3 similarity clusters than pre-sensitization or healthy control sets, consistent with antigen-driven responses. No change with DPC sensitization was found in the number of TCRs above 1 in 1000 frequency, and no evidence of global repertoire structure alterations was found. The number of PT1 expanded TCRs positively correlated with patch test score, significant at thresholds 8, 16 and 32 but not 4. After repeated subsampling, changes were observed in the strength of the expansion versus patch-test correlation and in the threshold at which the correlation became significant. All patients had alopecia, a presumed autoimmune disease, so their immune response might differ from that of healthy individuals.

Its CDR3 holds 16 amino acids, cysteine through phenylalanine. Only the CDR3 region is kept as DNA, spanning 48 bases read in frame from base 1. The germline V gene (reference sequence) yields DFQATT for CDR1 and SNEGSKA for CDR2. Trimming costs V 5 bases and J 0 bases, and their ends lie 18 bases apart. Library preparation was by RACE. This sample was sequenced with a NextSeq 500. Library preparation attached unique molecular identifiers to individual cDNA molecules for quantitative, reproducible TCR counting. From each blood RNA sample, both TCR alpha and TCR beta chains were sequenced. In the authors' own workflow: A median of about 87,000 TCRs per sample was observed, with a range of about 23,224 to 750,000. V, J and CDR3 annotation of the TCR reads was carried out using the Decombinator software suite. To make PS versus PT1 abundance plots, every sample was subsampled to the same number of TCRs (28,000). Expanded TCRs were defined as absent before sensitization and observed at least eight times at the 2-week time point. The raw public data were reprocessed by TCRdb itself: fastp quality trimming at Q25, MiXCR clonotype calling, in-frame beta chains only. Entries are consolidated by CDR3 protein sequence, retaining the most common genes and DNA. The V and J calls and clone size are TCRdb's, not the authors'. This sample comprises around 250,000 distinct CDR3 sequences, 7% to 10% of them detected only once. The ten largest clones take up approximately 2.3% of the sample.

Reading the label with the study, this specimen's time point is: pre-sensitization, week 0. The sample's treatment or condition, from its label and the paper: therapeutic diphenylcyclopropenone sensitization with weekly scalp DPC. Blood at each patch-test visit was drawn before the patch test was applied. To be eligible, patients had to be aged 18 to 70, diagnosed with alopecia and judged suitable for DPC therapy, while pregnant patients were excluded. Unfractionated whole blood was collected in Tempus Blood RNA tubes, and total RNA was extracted from that blood. The receptor comes from a woman in her thirties or forties with alopecia areata. Some clones in this sample may be carry-over from other donors' samples. The sample in question was whole blood, obtained in connection with sensitization to the hapten diphenylcyclopropenone (DPC). The rearranged segments are TRBV20-1 and TRBJ2-3; TRBD2 could be the D gene, as 6 bases match. The CDR3 protein sequence reads: CSAPSAVAASTDTQYF. The nucleotide sequence is TGCAGTGCTCCCAGCGCGGTAGCGGCTAGCACAGATACGCAGTATTTT.